These 11 T cell receptor beta chains originate from one sample sequenced in a study of blood T cells in healthy people across ages. Primers used in a second PCR of roughly 6 to 12 cycles were a sample-barcoded 5' primer and a J-beta primer mix. TCRdb analysed the 5' RACE reads with MiXCR anew, one entry per CDR3 protein. The sample lists roughly 1,300,000 distinct CDR3 sequences; approximately 59% were seen once. Sequences were obtained from blood. The origin of the receptors is a man younger than 30 in good health.

CDR3 DNA: TGTGCCAGCAGTTTATCAGGGGCAAGGGGTTTGAACACTGAAGCTTTCTTT. Translating it yields CASSLSGARGLNTEAFF. The chain uses TRBV27 and TRBJ1-1; D is possibly TRBD1 (5 bases). This CDR3 has 17 amino acids. Germline V gives CDR1 MNHEY, CDR2 SMNVEV (reference sequence). Deletions cut 0 bases from V and 0 bases from J, with 14 bases between.

This clonotype was counted between two and nine times. In nucleotides, the CDR3 is TGTGCCAGCAGCTTACAGGGTCAAGATACGCAGTATTTT. This codes for CASSLQGQDTQYF. The chain recombines TRBV7-6 with TRBJ2-3; tentative D call: TRBD1 (5 bases). Looked up from germline, CDR1 is SGHVS and CDR2 is FNYEAQ. V lost 2 bases and J lost 5, with 8 bases in between. The CDR3 is made up of 13 amino acids.

The chain recombines TRBV4-1 with TRBJ2-5; D perhaps matches TRBD1 (5 bases). The CDR3 contains 16 residues. Deletions cut 0 bases from V and 4 bases from J, with 15 bases between. Germline CDR1 and CDR2: MGHRA and YSYEKL. The CDR3 nucleotides are TGCGCCAGCAGCCAAGAGGGGCTTCTAAGGGGAGAGACCCAGTACTTC. It translates to CASSQEGLLRGETQYF.

The chain links TRBV27 to TRBJ1-2; TRBD1 aligns across 9 bases. The V segment lost 6 bases and the J segment 7 bases; nucleotides outside the gene matches: 6. Germline V gene lookup returns CDR1 MNHEY and CDR2 SMNVEV (reference sequence). The length of the CDR3 is 13 residues. The DNA of the CDR3 is TGTGCCAGCAGCTTACAGGGGGCGGCTGGCTACACCTTC. This codes for CASSLQGAAGYTF.

This clonotype was picked up a small number of times. The J gene is TRBJ2-7, the V gene TRBV5-1; D might be TRBD1 (6 bases). CDR1 is SGHRS and CDR2 is YFSETQ in the germline V gene. V lost 0 bases, J lost 6 bases, and 10 bases lay in between. The CDR3 spans 13 residues. The CDR3 DNA reads TGCGCCAGCAGCTTGGTGGGGGCTGGCGAGCAGTACTTC. Its protein product is CASSLVGAGEQYF.

J is TRBJ2-1 and V is TRBV2; D is possibly TRBD1 (6 bases). The CDR3 is made up of 14 amino acids. Germline V gene data show CDR1 as SNHLY and CDR2 as FYNNEI. Trimming cost V 5 bases and J 4 bases, with 12 bases left between them. CDR3 residues: CASSYQDSYNEQFF. For the CDR3, the DNA is TGTGCCAGCAGTTACCAGGACAGTTACAATGAGCAGTTCTTC.

The gene calls are TRBV7-9 and TRBJ2-5; 8 nucleotides agree with TRBD1. The end of the DNA fits TRBJ2-7 better, so the J call may be wrong. Germline V gives CDR1 SEHNR, CDR2 FQNEAQ (reference sequence). There are 15 residues in the CDR3. The CDR3 loop reads CASSPQTGERSEQYF. The CDR3 DNA reads TGTGCCAGCAGCCCGCAGACAGGGGAAAGGAGCGAGCAGTACTTC.

A few counts support this clonotype. The V and J genes are TRBV29-1 and TRBJ2-4; no clear D. This CDR3 region has 13 residues. The V gene's germline CDR1 is SQVTM and CDR2 ANQGSEA. V was pared by 1 base and J by 13 bases, with 17 bases between. CDR3 sequence reads: CSVEGPSNLEQYF. The CDR3 DNA follows: TGCAGCGTTGAAGGTCCCAGTAATCTGGAGCAGTACTTC.

The chain uses TRBV9 and TRBJ2-3, with D possibly called TRBD1 or TRBD2 (5 bases each). CDR3 length equals 17 residues. V lost 3 bases and J 2 bases, leaving 19 bases between the germline ends. Germline V lookup: CDR1 SGDLS, CDR2 YYNGEE. The CDR3 spells CASSGPLRGVYTDTQYF. CDR3 in DNA: TGTGCCAGCAGCGGGCCGTTGAGGGGAGTTTACACAGATACGCAGTATTTT.

Only a few counts were recorded for this clonotype. The chain uses TRBV25-1 and TRBJ1-4; 7 bases fit TRBD1. Trimming took 7 bases from V and 11 from J; bases not matched to a gene: 4. Germline CDR1 MGHDK, CDR2 SYGVNS. The CDR3 has 11 amino acids. CDR3 sequence reads: CASKDRTKLFF. The DNA of the CDR3 is TGTGCCAGCAAGGACAGGACGAAACTGTTTTTT.

This clonotype appeared a few times. This chain links TRBV29-1 with TRBJ2-4; TRBD2 matches 9 bases. CDR1 and CDR2 (germline): SQVTM, ANQGSEA. The junction had 18 bases not matched to a gene; V was cut back by 8 bases and J by 7 bases. There are 16 residues in the CDR3. The CDR3 DNA reads TGCAGCTCTCTTGGGTACGGAGCGGGAGGAGCGAACATTCAGTACTTC. Protein sequence: CSSLGYGAGGANIQYF.